This is a list of T cell receptor beta chains from one sample in a study of human T cells and chemical hapten exposure. TCRdb called the RACE reads again in MiXCR, with one record for every CDR3 protein. This sample yields about 68,000 distinct CDR3 sequences, of which roughly 9.7% are seen a single time; approximately 5.5% belongs to the top ten. The sequences come from whole blood, collected in connection with sensitization to the hapten diphenylcyclopropenone (DPC). All receptors derive from a woman aged 45-59 years with alopecia areata. Some clones in this sample may be carry-over from other donors' samples. Both conserved end residues are part of each CDR3. Fields, in order: clone size, J gene, V gene, D gene, CDR3 protein, CDR3 DNA. A D gene is named only where the DNA matches it firmly. Clone size appears in some rows only: once, few, many, or a class for an expanded clone.

>few|TRBJ2-5|TRBV2|.
CASKGFRLETQYF
TGTGCCAGCAAGGGCTTTCGACTCGAGACCCAGTACTTC
>many|TRBJ1-2|TRBV6-1|.
CASSEFEGKRGYGYTF
TGTGCCAGCAGTGAATTTGAGGGTAAAAGGGGGTATGGCTACACCTTC
>few|TRBJ2-2|TRBV20-1|.
CSARGRPLHTGELFF
TGCAGTGCTAGAGGGAGGCCACTTCACACCGGGGAGCTGTTTTTT
>few|TRBJ1-1|TRBV2|.
CASSPELLVTEAFF
TGTGCCAGCAGCCCAGAACTCTTGGTGACTGAAGCTTTCTTT
>.|TRBJ1-2|TRBV28|.
CASTPAGVGDYGYTF
TGTGCCAGCACCCCGGCGGGGGTTGGTGACTATGGCTACACCTTC
>many|TRBJ1-1|TRBV11-2|.
CASSLVLGMNTEAFF
TGTGCCAGCAGCTTAGTTCTCGGCATGAACACTGAAGCTTTCTTT
>many|TRBJ2-1|TRBV7-2|TRBD2
CASTVLSGSAEQFF
TGTGCCAGCACCGTACTGAGCGGGAGCGCTGAGCAGTTCTTC
>medium-sized|TRBJ2-5|TRBV7-8|TRBD1
CASSLLQGSLQETQYF
TGTGCCAGCAGCCTACTACAGGGGAGCCTCCAAGAGACCCAGTACTTC
>many|TRBJ2-7|TRBV18|.
CASSPPGIYEQYF
TGTGCCAGCTCACCACCAGGGATCTACGAGCAGTACTTC
>.|TRBJ2-7|TRBV7-9|TRBD2
CASSFGTSLYEQYF
TGTGCCAGCAGCTTCGGGACTAGTCTGTACGAGCAGTACTTC
>few|TRBJ2-3|TRBV29-1|.
CSVGGAFTDTQYF
TGCAGCGTTGGAGGGGCCTTCACAGATACGCAGTATTTT
>few|TRBJ1-4|TRBV12-3/TRBV12-4|.
CASSNSATNEKLFF
TGTGCCAGCAGCAACAGTGCAACTAATGAAAAACTGTTTTTT
>.|TRBJ2-3|TRBV7-9|.
CASSTRQFTDTQYF
TGTGCCAGCAGCACCCGACAGTTCACAGATACGCAGTATTTT
>.|TRBJ1-6|TRBV3-1|TRBD1
CASSQETGPNSPLHF
TGTGCCAGCAGCCAAGAGACAGGGCCTAATTCACCCCTCCACTTT
>.|TRBJ2-2|TRBV7-9|.
CASSPFRNTGELFF
TGTGCCAGCAGCCCCTTTAGGAACACCGGGGAGCTGTTTTTT
>few|TRBJ2-3|TRBV7-9|TRBD2
CASSETVAGVADTQYF
TGTGCCAGCAGCGAGACGGTAGCGGGAGTGGCAGATACGCAGTATTTT
>many|TRBJ1-4|TRBV7-9|.
CASSLGQGPNEKLFF
TGTGCCAGCAGCTTAGGCCAGGGCCCGAATGAAAAACTGTTTTTT
>many|TRBJ2-5|TRBV7-3|TRBD2
CASSTSGRAGETQYF
TGTGCCAGCAGTACTAGCGGGAGGGCCGGGGAGACCCAGTACTTC
>many|TRBJ1-5|TRBV12-3/TRBV12-4|TRBD1
CASSPRTGRDQPQHF
TGTGCCAGCAGTCCACGGACAGGGAGGGATCAGCCCCAGCATTTT
>many|TRBJ2-2|TRBV5-6|.
CASSFVGENTGELFF
TGTGCCAGCAGCTTCGTAGGGGAGAACACCGGGGAGCTGTTTTTT
>many|TRBJ1-2|TRBV2|.
CASSLMGELGYTF
TGTGCCAGCAGTCTAATGGGGGAGTTGGGCTACACCTTC
>.|TRBJ2-6|TRBV6-6|.
CASTSGYSSGANVLTF
TGTGCCAGCACCTCGGGCTACAGCTCTGGGGCCAACGTCCTGACTTTC
>.|TRBJ2-1|TRBV10-3|.
CAISEPLLGGNGNEQFF
TGTGCCATCAGCGAGCCCTTACTAGGGGGAAACGGCAATGAGCAGTTCTTC
>few|TRBJ1-1|TRBV20-1|.
CSARDRWGRENTEAFF
TGCAGTGCTAGAGATCGATGGGGCAGAGAGAACACTGAAGCTTTCTTT
>many|TRBJ1-2|TRBV29-1|.
CSVEDRDRVSGYTF
TGCAGCGTTGAAGATCGAGACAGAGTTTCGGGCTACACCTTC
>once|TRBJ1-5|TRBV19|.
CASSIRAYQPQHF
TGTGCCAGTAGTATTCGAGCTTATCAGCCCCAGCATTTT
>.|TRBJ1-3|TRBV27|.
CASSLVGGNTIYF
TGTGCCAGCAGTTTAGTGGGCGGAAACACCATATATTTT
>many|TRBJ1-1|TRBV7-3|.
CASSPGPNTEAFF
TGTGCCAGCAGCCCCGGCCCTAACACTGAAGCTTTCTTT
>many|TRBJ2-4|TRBV6-5|.
CASSYSRKSSRAAKNIQYF
TGTGCCAGCAGTTACTCGAGAAAGTCCTCCAGGGCGGCCAAAAACATTCAGTACTTC
>.|TRBJ2-2|TRBV27|TRBD2
CASSLDHWTSGINTGELFF
TGTGCCAGCAGTTTAGACCACTGGACTAGCGGGATAAACACCGGGGAGCTGTTTTTT
>few|TRBJ2-5|TRBV11-2|TRBD2
CASSRLSGVLETQYF
TGTGCCAGCAGCCGTTTGAGCGGGGTACTAGAGACCCAGTACTTC
>.|TRBJ2-2|TRBV5-5|TRBD1
CASSLGTGRSGGELFF
TGTGCCAGCAGCCTCGGGACAGGGAGGTCGGGCGGGGAGCTGTTTTTT
>many|TRBJ2-1|TRBV27|TRBD1
CASSASRRTGEFNEQFF
TGTGCCAGCAGTGCCAGCCGAAGGACAGGGGAGTTCAATGAGCAGTTCTTC
>few|TRBJ1-5|TRBV6-1|.
CASSEEGLKNQPQHF
TGTGCCAGCAGTGAAGAGGGATTAAAGAATCAGCCCCAGCATTTT
>many|TRBJ1-5|TRBV7-2|.
CASSFWSNQPQHF
TGTGCCAGCAGCTTTTGGAGCAATCAGCCCCAGCATTTT
>few|TRBJ2-1|TRBV20-1|.
CSARDSGGGIYNEQFF
TGCAGTGCTAGAGATTCCGGGGGAGGCATCTACAATGAGCAGTTCTTC
>many|TRBJ1-5|TRBV27|.
CASSRRGQGSNQPQHF
TGTGCCAGCAGCCGCCGGGGGCAGGGCAGCAATCAGCCCCAGCATTTT
>many|TRBJ2-1|TRBV2|TRBD2
CATTPGLARNEQFF
TGTGCTACGACGCCGGGACTAGCGCGAAATGAGCAGTTCTTC
>few|TRBJ1-1|TRBV2|.
CASREGLFEAFF
TGTGCCAGCAGGGAGGGCTTGTTTGAAGCTTTCTTT
>many|TRBJ2-1|TRBV5-1|TRBD2
CASSLLAGGPNEQFF
TGCGCCAGCAGCTTACTAGCGGGGGGACCGAATGAGCAGTTCTTC
>.|TRBJ1-2|TRBV6-1|.
CASSEGFGAVYGYTF
TGTGCCAGCAGTGAAGGTTTTGGGGCAGTCTATGGCTACACCTTC
>many|TRBJ1-3|TRBV9|.
CASSVNSGNTIYF
TGTGCCAGCAGCGTTAACTCTGGAAACACCATATATTTT
>once|TRBJ2-3|TRBV30|TRBD1
CAWALQDRVGTDTQYF
TGTGCCTGGGCCCTCCAGGACAGGGTCGGCACAGATACGCAGTATTTT
>.|TRBJ2-3|TRBV5-1|TRBD2
CASSTHSGGRGTDTQYF
TGCGCCAGCAGCACGCACAGCGGGGGCCGGGGCACAGATACGCAGTATTTT
>medium-sized|TRBJ2-3|TRBV7-6|.
CASSWAPGGGSTDTQYF
TGTGCCAGCAGCTGGGCCCCAGGGGGGGGGAGCACAGATACGCAGTATTTT
>.|TRBJ2-3|TRBV5-4|.
CASSLPFSTDTQYF
TGTGCCAGCAGCTTACCGTTTTCCACAGATACGCAGTATTTT